What follows are 32 T cell receptor beta chains derived from one specimen sequenced in a study of response to subunit inactivated influenza vaccine. TCRdb called the RT-PCR reads again in MiXCR, with one record for every CDR3 protein. The sample contains some 850,000 distinct CDR3 sequences, approximately 17% of which appear only once. This material consisted of PBMCs from blood, taken more than 4 days after vaccination. The receptor source for this set is a man in his fifties or sixties who received an inactivated influenza vaccine.

This clonotype was detected many times. As DNA, the CDR3 is TGTGCCAGCAGCCAGGGACAGGGAGTTGGACCCCTCCACTTT. Translating gives CASSQGQGVGPLHF. The chain joins TRBV7-9 to TRBJ1-6; 9 bases line up with TRBD1. J gave up 12 bases and V 5 bases, and 8 bases lay outside the gene matches. Germline V lookup: CDR1 SEHNR, CDR2 FQNEAQ (reference sequence). This CDR3 contains 14 residues.

This clonotype was recorded a few times. V usage is TRBV4-2 and J usage is TRBJ2-1; D gene unclear. Between the trimmed V and J ends, which lost 0 bases and 9 bases, there was a span of 6 bases. From germline, CDR1 is LGHNA and CDR2 YNFKEQ. The CDR3 has 12 amino acids. The CDR3 nucleotides are TGTGCCAGCAGCCAAGATTCGGGTGAGCAGTTCTTC. Protein sequence: CASSQDSGEQFF.

The rearrangement uses TRBV7-8 and TRBJ1-2; possible D gene TRBD1, 5 bases. The CDR3 sequence is 16 residues long. Trimming cost V 5 bases and J 7 bases, with 23 bases left between them. Germline CDR1 is SGHVS and CDR2 is FQNEAQ. DNA for the CDR3: TGTGCCAGCAGCCAAGGGCAGGGATTTGATGGTGCTGGCTACACCTTC. It is translated as CASSQGQGFDGAGYTF.

As for this clonotype: The CDR3 does not end in the conserved phenylalanine or tryptophan, so this is likely a read error. The J gene is TRBJ2-7, the V gene TRBV27; no reliable D call. Germline CDR1 and CDR2: MNHEY and SMNVEV (reference sequence). The CDR3 covers 14 residues. V dropped 4 bases and J dropped 2 bases, with 12 bases sitting between them. The CDR3: CASSSLGSPYEQYL. As DNA, the CDR3 is TGTGCCAGCAGTTCACTCGGGTCCCCCTACGAGCAGTACTTA.

The CDR3 protein is CASSQEVTPNTGELFF. The CDR3 region has the DNA TGTGCCAGCAGCCAAGAGGTGACACCCAACACCGGGGAGCTGTTTTTT. The V call is TRBV4-2, the J call TRBJ2-2, with no clear D. V gave up 0 bases and J gave up 2 bases, with 10 bases separating them. This CDR3 has 16 amino acids. Per the germline V gene, CDR1 is LGHNA and CDR2 is YNFKEQ.

This clonotype was found many times. The chain links TRBV2 to TRBJ2-2, with TRBD2 matching over 11 bases. Germline loops: CDR1 SNHLY, CDR2 FYNNEI. The V and J ends lost 6 bases and 0 bases, in that order; junction bases with no gene match: 3. The CDR3 has 16 amino acids. CDR3 amino acids: CASRASGGPNTGELFF. In nucleotides, the CDR3 is TGTGCCAGCAGGGCTAGCGGGGGGCCGAACACCGGGGAGCTGTTTTTT.

This clonotype has ten or more counts. V is TRBV6-1 and J is TRBJ1-5; D perhaps matches TRBD1 (5 bases). Trimming shortened V by 3 bases and J by 4 bases, and 7 bases separated the two germline ends. This CDR3 has 13 residues. The germline V gene has CDR1 MNHNS and CDR2 SASEGT. The CDR3 DNA reads as TGTGCCAGCAGTGACAGGGCTAATCAGCCCCAGCATTTT. Residues: CASSDRANQPQHF.

The table lists this clonotype with a few counts. This chain connects TRBV12-3 or TRBV12-4 to TRBJ1-5, with TRBD1 matching over 7 bases. The CDR3 is 13 amino acids. With 5 bases clipped from V and 9 bases from J, the junction kept 7 bases outside the gene matches. The CDR3 sequence: CASSSSWDRPQHF. The CDR3 DNA reads TGTGCCAGCAGTAGCAGTTGGGACAGGCCCCAGCATTTT.

This clonotype was counted between two and nine times. The chain has TRBV5-1 and TRBJ2-1, with D unresolved. Germline V CDR1 and CDR2: SGHRS, YFSETQ. The CDR3 contains 12 residues. V dropped 0 bases and J dropped 8 bases, with 6 bases sitting between them. The CDR3 is CASSLDRHEQFF. In DNA, the CDR3 is TGCGCCAGCAGCTTGGACCGCCATGAGCAGTTCTTC.

In the case of this clonotype: An end of the junction differs from the germline gene, which may be a read error. The chain is built from TRBV4-3 and TRBJ1-4; 9 positions agree with TRBD1. CDR1 LGHNA and CDR2 YSLEER come from the germline V gene. CDR3 length: 16 amino acids. CDR3 nucleotides: TGCGCCAGCAGCCGCCGGTGGGACAGGGAGGGTGAAAAGCTGTTTTTT. Protein product: CASSRRWDREGEKLFF.

This clonotype was seen more than once but under ten times. The V call is TRBV5-1, the J call TRBJ2-5, with 8 positions matching TRBD1. Germline loops: CDR1 SGHRS, CDR2 YFSETQ. This CDR3 has 14 residues. The V segment lost 0 bases and the J segment 5 bases; nucleotides outside the gene matches: 3. CDR3 loop: CASSLDRGMETQYF. CDR3 coding DNA: TGCGCCAGCAGCTTGGACAGGGGGATGGAGACCCAGTACTTC.

The chain employs TRBV7-3 and TRBJ2-7; 11 bases are shared with TRBD2. CDR1 and CDR2 from the germline V gene are SGHTA and FQGTGA. The ends lost 5 bases at V and 7 bases at J; junction bases unmatched: 7. The CDR3 is 14 residues long. This chain's CDR3 is CASSELAGVREQYF. CDR3 in DNA: TGTGCCAGCAGCGAACTAGCGGGAGTTAGGGAGCAGTACTTC. The complete variable domain, with remaining parts taken from reference TRBV7-3 and TRBJ2-7, reads GAGVSQTPSNKVTEKGKYVELRCDPISGHTALYWYRQSLGQGPEFLIYFQGTGAADDSGLPNDRFFAVRPEGSVSTLKIQRTERGDSAVYLCASSELAGVREQYFGPGTRLTVT.

This clonotype has more than one count but fewer than ten. CDR3 in amino acids: CASSPREAGGVNEQFF. The CDR3 DNA reads as TGCGCCAGCAGCCCCCGTGAAGCGGGAGGAGTGAATGAGCAGTTCTTC. The chain links TRBV5-1 to TRBJ2-1; 9 bases align to TRBD2. This CDR3 comprises 16 residues. In germline, CDR1 is SGHRS, CDR2 YFSETQ. Trimming at V came to 4 bases and at J to 7 bases, leaving 12 bases not matched to a gene.

This clonotype appeared many times. The chain carries TRBV29-1 and TRBJ2-3; D possibly corresponds to TRBD1 (6 bases). The CDR3 totals 13 residues. V was pared by 7 bases and J by 0 bases, with 11 bases between. Germline V CDR1 and CDR2: SQVTM, ANQGSEA. The CDR3 DNA reads as TGCAGCGACAGGGATCGGAGCACAGATACGCAGTATTTT. Translation gives CSDRDRSTDTQYF.

This clonotype came up a few times. The chain is built from TRBV20-1 and TRBJ2-4; 13 bases fit TRBD2. J gave up 8 bases and V 6 bases, and 10 bases lay outside the gene matches. This CDR3 has 15 residues. Germline V gene lookup returns CDR1 DFQATT and CDR2 SNEGSKA (reference sequence). The CDR3 DNA follows: TGCAGTGCCCAGCGGACTAGCGGGAGAGGGGACATTCAGTACTTC. As protein: CSAQRTSGRGDIQYF.

This clonotype occurred a few times. The gene calls are TRBV7-9 and TRBJ2-1, with D perhaps matching TRBD1 (6 bases). Trimming took 3 bases from V and 8 from J, leaving 11 bases between them. The CDR3 is made up of 13 amino acids. CDR1 is SEHNR, CDR2 FQNEAQ, per germline (reference sequence). CDR3 DNA: TGTGCCAGCAGCTTTGGACAGCCTCATGAGCAGTTCTTC. Residues: CASSFGQPHEQFF.

The chain combines TRBV24-1 with TRBJ2-3; D assignment may be TRBD1 or TRBD2 (6 bases each). Germline CDR1 KGHDR, CDR2 SFDVKD. This CDR3 has 13 amino acids. V shed 8 bases and J shed 8 bases, with 16 bases lying between them. The CDR3 sequence is CATNRAQGGTQYF. DNA of the CDR3: TGTGCCACCAATCGCGCACAGGGAGGTACGCAGTATTTT.

This clonotype was seen more than once but under ten times. This chain joins TRBV28 and TRBJ2-5; D is possibly TRBD2 (6 bases). V was clipped by 6 bases and J by 6 bases, with 11 bases between them. CDR1 and CDR2 (germline): MDHEN, SYDVKM. CDR3 length: 12 amino acids. The CDR3 loop reads CASSSGRKTQYF. CDR3 in DNA: TGTGCCAGCAGCTCTGGGAGGAAGACCCAGTACTTC.

This chain links TRBV7-8 with TRBJ2-5; tentatively, D is TRBD1 or TRBD2 (5 bases each). V shed 4 bases and J shed 6 bases, with 18 bases lying between them. Germline V lookup: CDR1 SGHVS, CDR2 FQNEAQ. The CDR3 totals 15 residues. CDR3 nucleotides: TGTGCCAGCAGCTCTCCGACAGCCGAGGGAAAGACCCAGTACTTC. This codes for CASSSPTAEGKTQYF. The whole variable domain, filled in from reference TRBV7-8 and TRBJ2-5, reads GAGVSQSPRYKVAKRGQDVALRCDPISGHVSLFWYQQALGQGPEFLTYFQNEAQLDKSGLPSDRFFAERPEGSVSTLKIQRTQQEDSAVYLCASSSPTAEGKTQYFGPGTRLLVL.

V gene TRBV4-3 combines with J gene TRBJ1-1; TRBD1 might be the D (5 bases). There are 17 residues in the CDR3. Per germline, CDR1 LGHNA and CDR2 YSLEER. The V end lost 0 bases, the J end lost 0 bases, and 14 bases lay between the germline ends. The CDR3 loop is CASSQDRGVPMNTEAFF. The CDR3 DNA reads as TGCGCCAGCAGCCAAGATAGGGGCGTTCCGATGAACACTGAAGCTTTCTTT.

The gene calls are TRBV18 and TRBJ1-1; D unresolved. Germline V gene data show CDR1 as KGHSH and CDR2 as LQKENI. Trimming left V 2 bases short and J 11 bases short, with 15 bases between. CDR3 length equals 13 residues. The chain's CDR3 is CASSPSGINWAFF. In DNA form, the CDR3 reads TGTGCCAGCTCACCAAGTGGGATAAATTGGGCTTTCTTT. Full variable domain (outside the CDR3, taken from reference TRBV18 and TRBJ1-1): NAGVMQNPRHLVRRRGQEARLRCSPMKGHSHVYWYRQLPEEGLKFMVYLQKENIIDESGMPKERFSAEFPKEGPSILRIQQVVRGDSAAYFCASSPSGINWAFFGQGTRLTVV.

This clonotype has more than one count but fewer than ten. The chain couples TRBV20-1 to TRBJ2-1; 9 nucleotides line up with TRBD2. Germline V lookup: CDR1 DFQATT, CDR2 SNEGSKA (reference sequence). CDR3 size: 15 residues. With V trimmed by 3 bases and J by 5 bases, 8 bases remained unmatched. The CDR3 bases are TGCAGTGCTAGGGGTTATAGCGGGGGCAACAATGAGCAGTTCTTC. This encodes CSARGYSGGNNEQFF.

This clonotype was picked up many times. The chain carries TRBV5-5 and TRBJ2-7, with D tentatively TRBD1 (6 bases). Germline loops: CDR1 SGHKS, CDR2 YYEKEE (reference sequence). V shed 4 bases and J shed 4 bases, with 15 bases lying between them. The CDR3 sequence is 14 residues long. The CDR3 protein is CASSPQGSRYEQYF. The CDR3 coding sequence is TGTGCCAGCAGCCCGCAGGGGAGTAGGTACGAGCAGTACTTC. The entire variable domain, with the rest obtained from reference TRBV5-5 and TRBJ2-7, is as follows: DAGVTQSPTHLIKTRGQQVTLRCSPISGHKSVSWYQQVLGQGPQFIFQYYEKEERGRGNFPDRFSARQFPNYSSELNVNALLLGDSALYLCASSPQGSRYEQYFGPGTRLTVT.

Concerning this clonotype itself: At one end the junction does not follow the germline gene, possibly because of a read error. The V gene is TRBV20-1, the J gene TRBJ1-5, with D hard to call. The germline V gene has CDR1 DFQATT and CDR2 SNEGSKA (reference sequence). The CDR3 length is 14 residues. The CDR3 nucleotides are TGCAGTACTAGACACGTGGATAGCAATCAGCCCCAGCATTTT. Translation gives CSTRHVDSNQPQHF.

J is TRBJ2-7 and V is TRBV20-1, with TRBD1 matching over 7 bases. V was pared by 5 bases and J by 0 bases, with 7 bases of the junction left unmatched. The CDR3 contains 14 residues. The V gene's germline CDR1 is DFQATT and CDR2 SNEGSKA (reference sequence). DNA for the CDR3: TGCAGTGCTTCCGGGGACAGAAACTCCTACGAGCAGTACTTC. Translating it yields CSASGDRNSYEQYF.

This clonotype was observed a few times. DNA for the CDR3: TGTGCCACTCGGGGGCGGCCTACTGACACAGATACGCAGTATTTT. Protein sequence: CATRGRPTDTDTQYF. The rearrangement links TRBV6-1 to TRBJ2-3; tentatively, D is TRBD1 or TRBD2 (6 bases each). The CDR3 runs to 15 residues. CDR1 MNHNS and CDR2 SASEGT come from the germline V gene. V lost 10 bases and J lost 2, with 19 bases in between.

This clonotype came up a few times. This CDR3 is CSAEGLAGVTGELFF. The CDR3, as DNA: TGCAGTGCCGAGGGACTAGCGGGAGTTACCGGGGAGCTGTTTTTT. V and J are TRBV20-1 and TRBJ2-2, with TRBD2 matching 14 bases. CDR1 is DFQATT and CDR2 is SNEGSKA in the germline V gene (reference sequence). The ends lost 6 bases at V and 5 bases at J; junction bases unmatched: 5. This CDR3 is built from 15 residues.

This clonotype was seen many times. The chain employs TRBV12-3 or TRBV12-4 and TRBJ1-6, with D unresolved. Trimming pared 3 bases from V and 7 bases from J, leaving 4 bases between. This CDR3 comprises 12 residues. The CDR3 region is CASSLGNSPLHF. The CDR3 coding sequence is TGTGCCAGCAGTTTGGGAAATTCACCCCTCCACTTT.

This clonotype has a handful of counts. This chain uses TRBV7-2 with TRBJ2-7, with D perhaps matching TRBD1 (6 bases). Germline V gene sequence: CDR1 SGHTA, CDR2 FQGNSA. There are 14 residues in the CDR3. Trimming cost V 3 bases and J 1 base, with 10 bases left between them. The CDR3 sequence is CASSLDRKSYEQYF. The DNA of the CDR3 is TGTGCCAGCAGCTTGGACAGAAAGTCCTACGAGCAGTACTTC.

V gene TRBV5-6 combines with J gene TRBJ2-7; no clear D gene. Trimming shortened V by 1 base and J by 4 bases, and 6 bases separated the two germline ends. Germline V gene data show CDR1 as SGHDT and CDR2 as YYEEEE. The CDR3 sequence is 12 residues long. This CDR3 reads CASSLLMYEQYF. For the CDR3, the DNA is TGTGCCAGCAGCTTGCTAATGTACGAGCAGTACTTC. Full variable domain (missing parts from reference TRBV5-6 and TRBJ2-7): DAGVTQSPTHLIKTRGQQVTLRCSPKSGHDTVSWYQQALGQGPQFIFQYYEEEERQRGNFPDRFSGHQFPNYSSELNVNALLLGDSALYLCASSLLMYEQYFGPGTRLTVT.

There are many counts of this clonotype. The rearrangement links TRBV19 to TRBJ2-5; 7 nucleotides align to TRBD2. Per germline, CDR1 LNHDA and CDR2 SQIVND (reference sequence). The V segment lost 8 bases and the J segment 5 bases; nucleotides outside the gene matches: 8. The CDR3 sequence is 13 residues long. The CDR3 reads CASGEQGGETQYF. DNA for the CDR3: TGTGCCAGTGGAGAGCAGGGAGGGGAGACCCAGTACTTC.

CDR3 loop: CASRLWEPDTQYF. CDR3 DNA: TGTGCCAGCAGATTATGGGAGCCAGATACGCAGTATTTT. The rearrangement links TRBV5-6 to TRBJ2-3, with a tentative D call TRBD2 (5 bases). There are 13 residues in the CDR3. Deletions cut 5 bases from V and 4 bases from J, with 11 bases between. Germline V gene sequence: CDR1 SGHDT, CDR2 YYEEEE.